The entry below gives a single TCR beta chain sequence along with its context. Per the original methods: Nucleated cell counts were estimated from reference gene primer amplification. Repertoires were generated with immunoSEQ multiplex PCR, while TCRdb's copy carries only in-frame clones and drops some. V and J calls and clone size are given by that table; D and trimming were obtained from the DNA. The table includes roughly 300,000 clones, more than 70% detected once. The data were obtained in a study of blood T cell repertoires in COVID-19. Unmatched junction bases numbered 1, after V lost 4 bases and J lost 4 bases. The length of the CDR3 is 13 residues. Germline-derived CDR1 and CDR2 are MNHEY and SVGEGT.

This chain joins TRBV6-2 or TRBV6-3 and TRBJ2-1, with TRBD1 matching 7 bases. Sequencing was done on a sample of peripheral blood. The sequence derives from a woman aged 45-65 years with acute or convalescent COVID-19. The CDR3 loop is CASSWDSYNEQFF. In DNA form, the CDR3 reads TGTGCCAGCAGTTGGGACAGTTACAATGAGCAGTTCTTC.